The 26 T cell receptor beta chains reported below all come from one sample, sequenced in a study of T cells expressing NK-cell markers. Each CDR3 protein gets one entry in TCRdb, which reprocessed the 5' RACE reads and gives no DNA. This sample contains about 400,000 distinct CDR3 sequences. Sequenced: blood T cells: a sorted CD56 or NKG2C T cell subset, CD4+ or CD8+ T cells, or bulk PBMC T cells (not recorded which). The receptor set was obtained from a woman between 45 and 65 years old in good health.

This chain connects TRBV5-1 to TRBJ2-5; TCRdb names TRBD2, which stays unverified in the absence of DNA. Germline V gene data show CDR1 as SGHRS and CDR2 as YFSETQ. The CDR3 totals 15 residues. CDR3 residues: CASSPITSDGETQYF.

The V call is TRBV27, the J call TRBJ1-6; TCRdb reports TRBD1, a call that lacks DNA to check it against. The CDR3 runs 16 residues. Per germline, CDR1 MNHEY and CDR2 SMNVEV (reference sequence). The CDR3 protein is CASSPGLGQGSSPLHF.

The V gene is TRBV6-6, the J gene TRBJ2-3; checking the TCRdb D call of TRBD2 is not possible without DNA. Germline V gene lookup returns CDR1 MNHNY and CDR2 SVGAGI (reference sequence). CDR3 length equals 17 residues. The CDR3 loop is CASSSNLGTSSTDTQYF.

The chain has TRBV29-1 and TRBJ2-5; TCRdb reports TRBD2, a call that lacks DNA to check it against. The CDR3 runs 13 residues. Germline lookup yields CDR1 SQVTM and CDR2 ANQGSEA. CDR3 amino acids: CSVMGEGQETQYF.

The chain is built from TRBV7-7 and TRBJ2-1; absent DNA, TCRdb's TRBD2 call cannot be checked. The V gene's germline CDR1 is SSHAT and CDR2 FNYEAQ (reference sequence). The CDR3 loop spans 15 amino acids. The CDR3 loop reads CASSPAASGGNEQFF.

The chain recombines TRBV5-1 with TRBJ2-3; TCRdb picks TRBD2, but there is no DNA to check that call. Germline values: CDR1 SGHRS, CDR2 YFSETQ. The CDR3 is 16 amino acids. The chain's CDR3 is CASSYTSGGSADTQYF.

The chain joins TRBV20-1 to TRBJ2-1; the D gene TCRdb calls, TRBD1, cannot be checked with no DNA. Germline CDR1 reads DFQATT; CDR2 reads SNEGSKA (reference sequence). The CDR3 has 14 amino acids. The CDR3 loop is CSAVTRTGKDEQFF.

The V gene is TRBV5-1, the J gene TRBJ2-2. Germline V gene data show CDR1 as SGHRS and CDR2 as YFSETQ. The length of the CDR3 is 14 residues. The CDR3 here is CASSPHGGTGELFF.

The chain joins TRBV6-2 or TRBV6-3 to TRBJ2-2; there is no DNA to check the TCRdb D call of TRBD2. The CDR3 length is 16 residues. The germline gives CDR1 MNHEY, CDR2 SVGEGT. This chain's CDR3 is CASSYEGPSNTGELFF.

The CDR3 is CASSSVGGETQYF. The genes are TRBV12-3 or TRBV12-4 and TRBJ2-5; as DNA is missing, the TRBD2 call by TCRdb cannot be tested. CDR3 length: 13 residues.

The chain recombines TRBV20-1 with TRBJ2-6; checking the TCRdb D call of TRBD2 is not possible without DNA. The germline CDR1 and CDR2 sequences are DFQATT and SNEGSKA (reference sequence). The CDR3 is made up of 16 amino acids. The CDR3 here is CSARTSANSGANVLTF.

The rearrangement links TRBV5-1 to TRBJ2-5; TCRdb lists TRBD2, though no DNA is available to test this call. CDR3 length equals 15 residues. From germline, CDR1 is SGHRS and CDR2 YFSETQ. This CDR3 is CASSFASGRAETQYF.

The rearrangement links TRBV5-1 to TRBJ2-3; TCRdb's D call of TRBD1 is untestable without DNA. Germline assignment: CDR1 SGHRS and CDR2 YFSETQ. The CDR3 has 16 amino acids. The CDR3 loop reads CASSSLDTGNTDTQYF.

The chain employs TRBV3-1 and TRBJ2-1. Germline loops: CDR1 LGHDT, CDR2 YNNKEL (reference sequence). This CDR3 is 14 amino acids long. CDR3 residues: CASSPAASYNEQFF.

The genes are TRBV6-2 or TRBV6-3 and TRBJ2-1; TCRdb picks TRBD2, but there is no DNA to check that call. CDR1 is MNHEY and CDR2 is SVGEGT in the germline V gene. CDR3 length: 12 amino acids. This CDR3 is CASSYGSGEQFF.

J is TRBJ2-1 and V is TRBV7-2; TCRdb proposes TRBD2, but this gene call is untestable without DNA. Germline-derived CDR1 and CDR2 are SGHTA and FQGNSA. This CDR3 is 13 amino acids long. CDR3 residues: CASSRGLANEQFF.

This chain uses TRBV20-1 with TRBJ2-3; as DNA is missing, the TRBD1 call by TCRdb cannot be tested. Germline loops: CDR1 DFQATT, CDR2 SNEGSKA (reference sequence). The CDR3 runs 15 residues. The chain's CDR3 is CSARGGGASTDTQYF.

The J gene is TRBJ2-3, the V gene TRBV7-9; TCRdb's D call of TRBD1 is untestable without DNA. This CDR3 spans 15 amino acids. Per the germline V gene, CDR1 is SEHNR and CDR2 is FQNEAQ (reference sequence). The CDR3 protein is CASSLGSGPTDTQYF.

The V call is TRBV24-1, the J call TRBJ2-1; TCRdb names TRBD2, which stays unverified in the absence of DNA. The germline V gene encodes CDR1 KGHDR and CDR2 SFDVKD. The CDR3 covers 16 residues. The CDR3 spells CATSARWASGHNEQFF.

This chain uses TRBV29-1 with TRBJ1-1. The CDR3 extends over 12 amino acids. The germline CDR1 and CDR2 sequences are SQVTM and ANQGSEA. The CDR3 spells CSDTGTRVGAFF.

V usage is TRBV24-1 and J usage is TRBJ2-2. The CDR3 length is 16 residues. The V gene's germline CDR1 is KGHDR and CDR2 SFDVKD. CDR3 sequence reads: CATSDPRQARTGELFF.

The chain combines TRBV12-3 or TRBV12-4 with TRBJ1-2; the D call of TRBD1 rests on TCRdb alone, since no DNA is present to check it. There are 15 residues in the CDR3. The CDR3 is CASSLAGTGGDGYTF.

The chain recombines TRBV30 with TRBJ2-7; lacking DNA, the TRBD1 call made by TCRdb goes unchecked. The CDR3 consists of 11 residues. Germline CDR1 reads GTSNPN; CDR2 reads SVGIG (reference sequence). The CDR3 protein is CAWGGPYEQYF.

CDR3 amino acids: CSVAEFSTGELFF. This chain uses TRBV29-1 with TRBJ2-2. The V gene's germline CDR1 is SQVTM and CDR2 ANQGSEA. The CDR3 sequence is 13 residues long.

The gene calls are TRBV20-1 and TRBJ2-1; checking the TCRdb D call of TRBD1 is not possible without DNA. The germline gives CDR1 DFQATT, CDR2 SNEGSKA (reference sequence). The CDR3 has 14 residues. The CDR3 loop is CSARNREGYNEQFF.

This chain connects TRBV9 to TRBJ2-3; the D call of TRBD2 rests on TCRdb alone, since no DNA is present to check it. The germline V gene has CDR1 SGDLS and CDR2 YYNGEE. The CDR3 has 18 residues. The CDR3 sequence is CASSDPGTSGRTTDTQYF.